These T cell receptor beta chains were read from a single sample in a study of blood T cell repertoires in COVID-19. Profiling relied on immunoSEQ multiplex PCR, and the TCRdb table lists in-frame clones only, not all of them. The sample yields 260,000 or so clones, 88% seen once. Sample: PBMCs or T cells enriched from blood (not recorded which). These receptors all stem from a woman aged 40 to 50 with acute COVID-19. Both conserved end residues are part of each CDR3. Each record gives: D gene, J gene, V gene, clone size, CDR3 DNA, CDR3 protein. D genes are given only for firm matches. Clone size is given for some rows only: seen once, a few or many times, or a class if the clone is expanded.

>-|TRBJ2-1|TRBV5-3|-
TGTGCCAGAAGCTTGAGTAGGACTACCTCCTACAATGAGCAGTTCTTC
CARSLSRTTSYNEQFF
>TRBD2|TRBJ2-2|TRBV5-3|-
TGTGCCAGAAGCTTGTACACTAGCGGGAGGGCCCCCGGGGAGCTGTTTTTT
CARSLYTSGRAPGELFF
>-|TRBJ2-3|TRBV5-1|-
TGCGCCAGCAGAACCCAAGGAGGGATTGGCACAGATACGCAGTATTTT
CASRTQGGIGTDTQYF
>-|TRBJ1-4|TRBV5-1|-
TGCGCCAGCAGCTTGACCCCATTATCCGGGTCTGGTGAAAAACTGTTTTTT
CASSLTPLSGSGEKLFF
>-|TRBJ1-3|TRBV5-8|-
TGTGCCAGCAGCTTGGCCGTAGGGGGCTCTGGAAACACCATATATTTT
CASSLAVGGSGNTIYF
>-|TRBJ2-2|TRBV7-2|-
TGTGCCAGCGCAGCAAGGGGTCTAACGAACACCGGGGAGCTGTTTTTT
CASAARGLTNTGELFF
>TRBD2|TRBJ2-3|TRBV5-4|-
TGTGCCAGCAGCTTGGTGTCCTCGGGAGGTGAAGATACGCAGTATTTT
CASSLVSSGGEDTQYF
>TRBD1|TRBJ2-1|TRBV28|-
TGTGCCAGCAACCAACGGGACAGGGGATTTAATGAGCAGTTCTTC
CASNQRDRGFNEQFF
>TRBD1|TRBJ1-2|TRBV19|few
TGTGCCAGTAGCCCCGGACAGGGCGGCTATGGCTACACCTTC
CASSPGQGGYGYTF
>-|TRBJ1-2|TRBV28|-
TGTGCCAGCAGTCCACAAGATACACGACAGAACTATGGCTACACCTTC
CASSPQDTRQNYGYTF
>-|TRBJ2-5|TRBV6-5|-
TGTGCCAGCCGGGACGCCGGGGGTCAAGAGACCCAGTACTTC
CASRDAGGQETQYF
>TRBD1|TRBJ1-2|TRBV24-1|-
TGTGCCACCAGTGGACGGACAGGGGGGGAATATGGCTACACCTTC
CATSGRTGGEYGYTF
>-|TRBJ1-6|TRBV10-3|-
TGTGCCATCAGGGGCAGCCTACCTAATTCACCCCTCCACTTT
CAIRGSLPNSPLHF
>-|TRBJ1-5|TRBV27|-
TGTGCCAGCACCCCTGTCGGGGGGCCTGAGCCCCAGCATTTT
CASTPVGGPEPQHF
>TRBD1|TRBJ1-5|TRBV28|-
TGTGCCAGCAGCACAGGGGTTCAGCCCCAGCATTTT
CASSTGVQPQHF
>TRBD1|TRBJ1-4|TRBV5-1|-
TGCGCCAGCAGCCTCCGACAGGGGGCGGGGGAAAAACTGTTTTTT
CASSLRQGAGEKLFF
>-|TRBJ1-6|TRBV4-1|-
TGCGCCAGCAGCCAAGAAGAAACAGGAAATTCACCCCTCCACTTT
CASSQEETGNSPLHF
>-|TRBJ2-7|TRBV9|-
TGTGCCAGCAGCACGGGGAGCGACTACGAGCAGTACTTC
CASSTGSDYEQYF
>-|TRBJ1-4|TRBV4-3|once
TGCGCCAGCAGCCAAGAATTTTGGCAGGGTTTTGAAAAACTGTTTTTT
CASSQEFWQGFEKLFF
>-|TRBJ1-5|TRBV19|once
TGTGCCAGTAGTCAGGGAACAGGTGAGAGCAATCAGCCCCAGCATTTT
CASSQGTGESNQPQHF
>-|TRBJ2-1|TRBV9|-
TGTGCCAGCAGCCGACCGGGGGATGAGCAGTTCTTC
CASSRPGDEQFF
>TRBD1|TRBJ1-5|TRBV5-1|-
TGCGCCAGCAGCTTGACAGGGGGAAAAAATCAGCCCCAGCATTTT
CASSLTGGKNQPQHF
>TRBD2|TRBJ2-2|TRBV15|-
TGTGCCACCAGCAGAAGACTAGCGGGAAGTTCTGGGGAGCTGTTTTTT
CATSRRLAGSSGELFF
>-|TRBJ1-2|TRBV30|-
TGTGCCTGGAGTGTCCCGTCAGGGGGCTACACCTTC
CAWSVPSGGYTF
>-|TRBJ2-1|TRBV2|-
TGTGCCAGCAGAAAAGAGGCCTTGAGACAGTTCTTC
CASRKEALRQFF
>-|TRBJ1-1|TRBV5-4|-
TGTGCCAGCAGCTTGTTTACAGGGCGGAACACTGAAGCTTTCTTT
CASSLFTGRNTEAFF
>TRBD2|TRBJ2-7|TRBV7-2|few
TGTGCCAGCAGCCCCAGGGGCGGGAGGTTCCACGAGCAGTACTTC
CASSPRGGRFHEQYF
>TRBD2|TRBJ2-1|TRBV5-4|-
TGTGCCAGCAGCAGTACTAGCGTGAACTACAATGAGCAGTTCTTC
CASSSTSVNYNEQFF
>-|TRBJ1-5|TRBV7-6|-
TGTGCCAGCAGCCCGGAAGACTGGTATAGCAATCAGCCCCAGCATTTT
CASSPEDWYSNQPQHF
>-|TRBJ1-6|TRBV27|-
TGTGCCAGCAGTTCCCCCCTCGATAATTCACCCCTCCACTTT
CASSSPLDNSPLHF
>TRBD1|TRBJ1-5|TRBV28|-
TGTGCCAGCAGTCCCTCAGGGGGCCTGGGTGAAAGCAATCAGCCCCAGCATTTT
CASSPSGGLGESNQPQHF
>TRBD2|TRBJ2-7|TRBV11-2|few
TGTGCCAGCAGCTTAGATTCTAGCGGGAGTCTCTACGAGCAGTACTTC
CASSLDSSGSLYEQYF
>TRBD1|TRBJ1-1|TRBV11-3|-
TGTGCCAGCAGCCTAAGGACAGGACGGAACACTGAAGCTTTCTTT
CASSLRTGRNTEAFF
>-|TRBJ2-2|TRBV12-3/TRBV12-4|-
TGTGCCAGCAGTTTACGGGAAACCGGGGAGCTGTTTTTT
CASSLRETGELFF
>TRBD1|TRBJ2-7|TRBV3-1/TRBV3-2|-
TGTGCCAGCAGCCACCAACGGACAGGCAAGGAGCAGTACTTC
CASSHQRTGKEQYF
>-|TRBJ1-6|TRBV7-2|-
TGTGCCAGCAGCTTACGGACAATCAATTCACCCCTCCACTTT
CASSLRTINSPLHF
>TRBD1|TRBJ2-5|TRBV19|-
TGTGCCAGTAGTACAGCCGGGACAGGAGGCCAAGAGACCCAGTACTTC
CASSTAGTGGQETQYF
>TRBD1|TRBJ2-1|TRBV20-1|-
TGCAGTGCTAGTGAACCGGGACAGGGGGACGAGTTCTTC
CSASEPGQGDEFF
>TRBD2|TRBJ2-5|TRBV28|-
TGTGCCAGCAGAACAAATCTAGCGGAGACCCAAGAGACCCAGTACTTC
CASRTNLAETQETQYF
>-|TRBJ1-2|TRBV29-1|-
TGCAGCGTTCGGGTTGAGTATGGCTACACCTTC
CSVRVEYGYTF
>-|TRBJ2-7|TRBV30|-
TGTGCCTGTCCCCGGGTTAGGGGGAATTCCTACGAGCAGTACTTC
CACPRVRGNSYEQYF
>TRBD2|TRBJ2-1|TRBV7-9|-
TGTGCCAGCAGCTTAGGTACGGGAGGGCTCAATGAGCAGTTCTTC
CASSLGTGGLNEQFF
>TRBD1|TRBJ2-1|TRBV28|-
TGTGCCAGCAGCCCAACAGGGGAAATAGGGTACAATGAGCAGTTCTTC
CASSPTGEIGYNEQFF
>-|TRBJ1-1|TRBV11-3|-
TGTGCCAGCAGCTTACAGGTTGGGACTGAAGCTTTCTTT
CASSLQVGTEAFF
>TRBD1|TRBJ2-7|TRBV3-1/TRBV3-2|-
TGTGCCAGCAGCCAAGGATTCGGGACAGGGACCTACGAGCAGTACTTC
CASSQGFGTGTYEQYF
>-|TRBJ1-4|TRBV4-1|-
TGCGCCAGCAGCCAAGATGTTCAATGGGGGCAGGGTGATAATGAAAAACTGTTTTTT
CASSQDVQWGQGDNEKLFF